The rows below give T cell receptor beta chains drawn from one sample of a study of T cell repertoires in ileal Crohn's disease. The method was immunoSEQ multiplex PCR; TCRdb's version includes in-frame clones alone and lacks a portion of them. Of tens of thousands of clones in the sample, 85% to 90% were seen once. Source material: ileal tissue. The receptor set was obtained from an adult with Crohn's disease. CDR3s include the opening cysteine and the closing phenylalanine or tryptophan. D genes are given only for firm matches. Clone size, where shown, is once, few, many, or a class for clones that have expanded.

clone_size	v_call	d_call	j_call	cdr3_aa	cdr3_nt
NA	TRBV19	NA	TRBJ2-5	CASSEKGLEGETQYF	TGTGCCAGTAGTGAGAAGGGACTCGAAGGAGAGACCCAGTACTTC
once	TRBV2	NA	TRBJ2-2	CASTDSPTGELFF	TGTGCCAGCACGGACAGTCCCACCGGGGAGCTGTTTTTT
NA	TRBV4-1	NA	TRBJ1-1	CASSHRTVDTEAFF	TGCGCCAGCAGCCACCGAACGGTTGACACTGAAGCTTTCTTT
NA	TRBV7-2	TRBD1	TRBJ1-1	CASSLGRGRLNTEAFF	TGTGCCAGCAGCTTAGGCAGGGGGCGATTGAACACTGAAGCTTTCTTT
NA	TRBV7-3	NA	TRBJ2-1	CASSLSGADNEQFF	TGTGCCAGCAGCTTAAGCGGGGCAGACAATGAGCAGTTCTTC
NA	TRBV9	NA	TRBJ2-3	CASSVALGATDTQYF	TGTGCCAGCAGCGTAGCTCTAGGAGCCACAGATACGCAGTATTTT
few	TRBV6-5	NA	TRBJ1-5	CASSSSYSNQPQHF	TGTGCCAGCAGTTCGAGCTATAGCAATCAGCCCCAGCATTTT
NA	TRBV7-3	NA	TRBJ1-1	CASSLSGAEAFF	TGTGCCAGCAGCTTAAGCGGCGCTGAAGCTTTCTTT
once	TRBV5-4	TRBD2	TRBJ2-1	CASSRVLAGDYNEQFF	TGTGCCAGCAGCCGGGTCCTAGCGGGGGACTACAATGAGCAGTTCTTC
NA	TRBV7-6	NA	TRBJ1-1	CASSSKGLLSPAFF	TGTGCCAGCAGTTCTAAGGGACTTTTGTCACCCGCTTTCTTT
few	TRBV14	TRBD1	TRBJ1-1	CASSRGQGGRAFF	TGTGCCAGCAGCAGGGGACAGGGAGGTCGAGCTTTCTTT
few	TRBV1	NA	TRBJ2-1	CTSSQESGTVPADEQFF	TGCACCAGCAGCCAAGAGAGCGGGACCGTCCCAGCTGATGAGCAGTTCTTC
NA	TRBV4-3	NA	TRBJ1-1	CASSQETGATEAFF	TGCGCCAGCAGCCAAGAAACGGGTGCCACTGAAGCTTTCTTT
NA	TRBV27	NA	TRBJ2-5	CASSTGLGETQYF	TGTGCCAGCAGTACGGGTTTAGGTGAGACCCAGTACTTC
NA	TRBV15	NA	TRBJ2-2	CATSRDTGGLTGELFF	TGTGCCACCAGCAGAGATACCGGAGGGCTCACCGGGGAGCTGTTTTTT
NA	TRBV2	TRBD1	TRBJ1-2	CAGEGAERAYGYTF	TGTGCCGGAGAGGGGGCTGAGAGGGCCTATGGCTACACCTTC
NA	TRBV6-5	NA	TRBJ1-1	CASSYYGRTDEAFF	TGTGCCAGCAGTTACTATGGGAGGACGGATGAAGCTTTCTTT
NA	TRBV7-8	NA	TRBJ2-1	CASSSILSASSYNEQFF	TGTGCCAGCAGTTCAATACTCAGCGCCAGCTCCTACAATGAGCAGTTCTTC
NA	TRBV5-4	NA	TRBJ2-5	CASSLGLRETQYF	TGTGCCAGCAGCCTGGGGCTGCGGGAGACCCAGTACTTC
NA	TRBV2	NA	TRBJ2-7	CASSEDALQGVYEQYF	TGTGCCAGCAGTGAAGATGCTCTACAGGGAGTCTACGAGCAGTACTTC
NA	TRBV6-1	NA	TRBJ1-1	CASSAGRLSLNTEAFF	TGTGCCAGCAGTGCGGGAAGACTTAGCCTTAACACTGAAGCTTTCTTT
NA	TRBV6-5	TRBD1	TRBJ2-7	CASRPTGPDEQYF	TGTGCCAGCAGACCGACAGGGCCCGACGAGCAGTACTTC
NA	TRBV19	NA	TRBJ1-2	CASSMTDRGRDGYTF	TGTGCCAGTAGTATGACCGATAGGGGTCGTGATGGCTACACCTTC
once	TRBV2	NA	TRBJ1-1	CASELWGGLREAFF	TGTGCCAGCGAGTTGTGGGGGGGGCTGCGTGAAGCTTTCTTT
NA	TRBV5-6	NA	TRBJ1-5	CASSLGTGNQPQHF	TGTGCCAGCAGCTTGGGCACGGGCAATCAGCCCCAGCATTTT
NA	TRBV5-1	TRBD1	TRBJ1-3	CASSLFSGTGISGNTIYF	TGCGCCAGCAGCTTGTTTTCCGGGACAGGGATCTCTGGAAACACCATATATTTT
NA	TRBV29-1	NA	TRBJ2-5	CSVEGGLFGETQYF	TGCAGCGTTGAGGGTGGGCTTTTTGGAGAGACCCAGTACTTC
NA	TRBV2	TRBD1	TRBJ1-6	CASWRDRSISYNSPLHF	TGTGCCAGCTGGAGGGACAGGTCTATCTCCTATAATTCACCCCTCCACTTT
NA	TRBV5-4	NA	TRBJ1-5	CASSRGRGEGQPQHF	TGTGCCAGCAGCCGAGGGAGAGGGGAGGGCCAGCCCCAGCATTTT
NA	TRBV11-2	NA	TRBJ1-2	CASSLWGRGYTF	TGTGCCAGCAGCTTATGGGGGCGCGGCTACACCTTC
NA	TRBV5-1	NA	TRBJ2-2	CASSLALGNTGELFF	TGCGCCAGCAGCTTGGCTCTAGGGAACACCGGGGAGCTGTTTTTT
NA	TRBV4-1	NA	TRBJ2-4	CASSQTPDTRAKNIQYF	TGCGCCAGCAGCCAGACTCCGGACACCCGAGCCAAAAACATTCAGTACTTC
NA	TRBV21-1	NA	TRBJ2-7	CASSRIGREGGYEQYF	TGTGCCAGCAGCAGGATTGGGCGGGAGGGAGGCTACGAGCAGTACTTC
NA	TRBV18	NA	TRBJ1-3	CASSPDNSGNTIYF	TGTGCCAGCTCGCCAGACAACTCTGGAAACACCATATATTTT
NA	TRBV5-1	NA	TRBJ1-5	CASSLESGGNQPQHF	TGCGCCAGCAGCTTGGAATCCGGGGGCAATCAGCCCCAGCATTTT
NA	TRBV9	NA	TRBJ2-7	CASSSPGGRPTYEQYF	TGTGCCAGCAGTTCCCCCGGGGGACGGCCGACCTACGAGCAGTACTTC
NA	TRBV6-5	NA	TRBJ2-1	CASMTRSYNEQFF	TGTGCCAGCATGACTAGATCCTACAATGAGCAGTTCTTC
NA	TRBV18	NA	TRBJ1-1	CASSPPRVYMNTEAFF	TGTGCCAGCTCACCCCCCCGGGTCTATATGAACACTGAAGCTTTCTTT
NA	TRBV7-2	NA	TRBJ2-2	CASSLVRAATGELFF	TGTGCCAGCAGCTTAGTTAGAGCGGCCACCGGGGAGCTGTTTTTT
NA	TRBV30	NA	TRBJ1-1	CAWSPSNTEAFF	TGTGCCTGGAGTCCGTCGAACACTGAAGCTTTCTTT
NA	TRBV2	TRBD1	TRBJ2-1	CASSERQGVFYEQFF	TGTGCCAGCAGTGAAAGGCAGGGGGTATTCTATGAGCAGTTCTTC
once	TRBV18	TRBD1	TRBJ1-4	CASSPPQGAGEKLFF	TGTGCCAGCTCACCCCCACAGGGGGCCGGGGAAAAACTGTTTTTT
NA	TRBV2	TRBD2	TRBJ2-2	CASSVYGVAGGTGELFF	TGTGCCAGCAGTGTATACGGGGTAGCGGGAGGCACCGGGGAGCTGTTTTTT
NA	TRBV11-2	TRBD1	TRBJ1-1	CASSPRDRVTEAFF	TGTGCCAGCAGCCCCCGGGACAGGGTCACTGAAGCTTTCTTT
NA	TRBV19	NA	TRBJ1-1	CASSTRDTEAFF	TGTGCCAGTAGTACCCGGGACACTGAAGCTTTCTTT
NA	TRBV30	NA	TRBJ1-1	CAWSPGVGTEAFF	TGTGCCTGGAGTCCGGGGGTAGGAACTGAAGCTTTCTTT
NA	TRBV28	NA	TRBJ1-5	CASSSRAANQPQHF	TGTGCCAGCAGTTCCAGGGCGGCCAATCAGCCCCAGCATTTT
NA	TRBV28	NA	TRBJ1-6	CASSFVGLGVGSPLHF	TGTGCCAGCAGTTTCGTGGGACTCGGAGTCGGTTCACCCCTCCACTTT
NA	TRBV27	TRBD1	TRBJ1-5	CASSVDRGTDQPQHF	TGTGCCAGCAGCGTGGACAGGGGGACCGATCAGCCCCAGCATTTT
few	TRBV6-5	NA	TRBJ1-1	CASSYSQLLNTEAFF	TGTGCCAGCAGTTACTCCCAGTTATTGAACACTGAAGCTTTCTTT
NA	TRBV5-1	TRBD1	TRBJ2-2	CASSLAGTGYSGELFF	TGCGCCAGCAGCTTGGCCGGGACAGGGTATTCCGGGGAGCTGTTTTTT
NA	TRBV27	NA	TRBJ2-1	CASSFGRGNEQFF	TGTGCCAGCAGTTTCGGACGGGGGAATGAGCAGTTCTTC
NA	TRBV5-1	TRBD2	TRBJ2-3	CASVLAGGSERTDTQYF	TGCGCCAGCGTACTAGCGGGGGGCTCTGAACGCACAGATACGCAGTATTTT
NA	TRBV9	NA	TRBJ1-5	CASKQKHF	TGTGCCAGCAAGCAAAAGCATTTT
once	TRBV28	NA	TRBJ1-5	CASSLRGGKNQPQHF	TGTGCCAGCAGTTTGAGGGGGGGGAAGAATCAGCCCCAGCATTTT
NA	TRBV10-3	NA	TRBJ1-4	CAISSGEGTNEKLFF	TGTGCCATCAGCTCGGGAGAAGGAACTAATGAAAAACTGTTTTTT
NA	TRBV30	TRBD2	TRBJ2-5	CAWSVRSGGGMETQYF	TGTGCCTGGAGTGTACGAAGTGGCGGGGGGATGGAGACCCAGTACTTC
NA	TRBV7-9	NA	TRBJ1-4	CASSPGEKLFF	TGTGCCAGCAGCCCAGGAGAAAAACTGTTTTTT